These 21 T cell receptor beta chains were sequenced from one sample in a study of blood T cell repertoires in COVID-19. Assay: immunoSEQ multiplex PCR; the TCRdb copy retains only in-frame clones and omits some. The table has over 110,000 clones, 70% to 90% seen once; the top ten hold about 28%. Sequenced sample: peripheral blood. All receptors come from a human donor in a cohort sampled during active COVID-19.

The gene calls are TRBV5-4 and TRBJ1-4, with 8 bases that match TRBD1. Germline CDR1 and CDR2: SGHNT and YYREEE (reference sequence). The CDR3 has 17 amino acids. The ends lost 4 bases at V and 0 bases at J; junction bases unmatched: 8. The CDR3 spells CASSPTGDAPTNEKLFF. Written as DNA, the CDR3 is TGTGCCAGCAGCCCGACAGGGGACGCTCCAACTAATGAAAAACTGTTTTTT.

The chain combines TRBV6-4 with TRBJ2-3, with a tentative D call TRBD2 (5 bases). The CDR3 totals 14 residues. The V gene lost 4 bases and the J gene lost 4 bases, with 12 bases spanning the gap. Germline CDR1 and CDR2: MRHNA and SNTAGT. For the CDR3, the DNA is TGTGCCAGCAGTGTATCGGGGTCAGCAGATACGCAGTATTTT. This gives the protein CASSVSGSADTQYF.

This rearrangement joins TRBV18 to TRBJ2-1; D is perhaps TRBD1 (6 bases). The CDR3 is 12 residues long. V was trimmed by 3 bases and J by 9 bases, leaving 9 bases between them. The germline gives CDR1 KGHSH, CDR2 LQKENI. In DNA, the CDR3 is TGTGCCAGCTCACCCTGGGGGCCTGAGCAGTTCTTC. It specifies CASSPWGPEQFF. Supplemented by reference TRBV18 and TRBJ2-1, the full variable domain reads NAGVMQNPRHLVRRRGQEARLRCSPMKGHSHVYWYRQLPEEGLKFMVYLQKENIIDESGMPKERFSAEFPKEGPSILRIQQVVRGDSAAYFCASSPWGPEQFFGPGTRLTVL.

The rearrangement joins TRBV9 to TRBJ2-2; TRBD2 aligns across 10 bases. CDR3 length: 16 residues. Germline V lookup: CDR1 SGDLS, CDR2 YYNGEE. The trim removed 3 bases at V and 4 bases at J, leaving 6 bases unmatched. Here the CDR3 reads CASSEIAGGSTGELFF. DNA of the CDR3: TGTGCCAGCAGCGAAATAGCGGGGGGAAGCACCGGGGAGCTGTTTTTT.

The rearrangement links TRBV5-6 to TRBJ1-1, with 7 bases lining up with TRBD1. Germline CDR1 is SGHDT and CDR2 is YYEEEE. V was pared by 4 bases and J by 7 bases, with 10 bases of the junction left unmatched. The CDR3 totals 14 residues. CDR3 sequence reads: CASSRPGTAIEAFF. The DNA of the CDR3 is TGTGCCAGCAGCCGCCCCGGGACAGCAATTGAAGCTTTCTTT.

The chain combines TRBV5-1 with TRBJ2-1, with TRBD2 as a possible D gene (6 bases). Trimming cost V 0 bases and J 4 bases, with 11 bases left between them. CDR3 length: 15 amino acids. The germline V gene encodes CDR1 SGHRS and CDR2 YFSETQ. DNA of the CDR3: TGCGCCAGCAGCTTGGGACTAGGACCGTACAATGAGCAGTTCTTC. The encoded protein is CASSLGLGPYNEQFF.

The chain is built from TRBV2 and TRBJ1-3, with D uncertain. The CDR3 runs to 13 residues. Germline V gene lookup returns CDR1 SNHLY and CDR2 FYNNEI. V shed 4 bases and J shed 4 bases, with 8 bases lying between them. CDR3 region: CASSGLAGNTIYF. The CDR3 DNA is TGTGCCAGCAGTGGGCTAGCCGGAAACACCATATATTTT.

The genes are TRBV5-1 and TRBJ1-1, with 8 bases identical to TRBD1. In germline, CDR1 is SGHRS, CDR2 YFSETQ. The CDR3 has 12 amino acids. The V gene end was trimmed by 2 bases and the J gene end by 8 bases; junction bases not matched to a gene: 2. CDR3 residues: CASSLQGVEAFF. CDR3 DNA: TGCGCCAGCAGCTTACAGGGGGTAGAAGCTTTCTTT.

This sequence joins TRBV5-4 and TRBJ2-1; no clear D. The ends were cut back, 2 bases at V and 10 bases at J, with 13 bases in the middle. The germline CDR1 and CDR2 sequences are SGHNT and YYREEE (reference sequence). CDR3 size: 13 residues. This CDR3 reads CASSLRGEHEQFF. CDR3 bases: TGTGCCAGCAGCTTACGTGGAGAGCACGAGCAGTTCTTC.

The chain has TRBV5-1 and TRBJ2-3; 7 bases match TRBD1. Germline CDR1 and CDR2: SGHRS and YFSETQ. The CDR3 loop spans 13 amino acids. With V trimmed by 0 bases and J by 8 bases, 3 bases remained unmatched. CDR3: CASSLDAGGTQYF. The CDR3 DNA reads TGCGCCAGCAGCTTGGATGCAGGGGGTACGCAGTATTTT.

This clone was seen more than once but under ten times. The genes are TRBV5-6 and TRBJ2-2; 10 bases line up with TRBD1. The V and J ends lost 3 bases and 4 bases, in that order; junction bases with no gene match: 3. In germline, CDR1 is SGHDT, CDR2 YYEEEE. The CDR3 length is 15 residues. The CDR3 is CASSWGTGATGELFF. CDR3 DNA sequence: TGTGCCAGCAGCTGGGGGACAGGGGCCACCGGGGAGCTGTTTTTT.

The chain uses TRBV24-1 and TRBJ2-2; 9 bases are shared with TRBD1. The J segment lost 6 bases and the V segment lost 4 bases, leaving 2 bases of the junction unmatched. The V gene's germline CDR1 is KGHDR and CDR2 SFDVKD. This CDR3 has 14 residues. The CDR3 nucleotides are TGTGCCACCAGTGACCGGACAGGGGCCGGGGAGCTGTTTTTT. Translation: CATSDRTGAGELFF.

The CDR3 loop reads CASSPPGLATYEQYF. The DNA for the CDR3 is TGTGCCAGCTCACCACCGGGACTAGCGACCTACGAGCAGTACTTC. This chain joins TRBV18 and TRBJ2-7, with 10 bases that match TRBD2. This CDR3 spans 15 amino acids. In germline, CDR1 is KGHSH, CDR2 LQKENI. Trimming cost V 0 bases and J 2 bases; bases outside gene matches: 1.

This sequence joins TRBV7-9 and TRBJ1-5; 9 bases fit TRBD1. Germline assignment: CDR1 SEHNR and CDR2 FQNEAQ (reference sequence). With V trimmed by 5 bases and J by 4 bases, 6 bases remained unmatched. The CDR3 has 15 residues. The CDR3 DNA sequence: TGTGCCAGCAGCCATACCGACAGGGGGAATCAGCCCCAGCATTTT. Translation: CASSHTDRGNQPQHF.

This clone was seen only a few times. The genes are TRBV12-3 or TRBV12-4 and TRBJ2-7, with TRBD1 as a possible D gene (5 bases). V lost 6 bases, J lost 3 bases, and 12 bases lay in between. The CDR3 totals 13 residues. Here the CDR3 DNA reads TGTGCCAGCAGCTCACCCACAGGCTACGAGCAGTACTTC. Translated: CASSSPTGYEQYF.

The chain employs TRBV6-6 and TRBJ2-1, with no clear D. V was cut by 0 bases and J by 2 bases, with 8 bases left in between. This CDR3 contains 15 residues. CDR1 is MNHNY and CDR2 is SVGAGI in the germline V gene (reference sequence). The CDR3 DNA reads TGTGCCAGCAGTTACTCGAGAGGAGCCTACAATGAGCAGTTCTTC. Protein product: CASSYSRGAYNEQFF.

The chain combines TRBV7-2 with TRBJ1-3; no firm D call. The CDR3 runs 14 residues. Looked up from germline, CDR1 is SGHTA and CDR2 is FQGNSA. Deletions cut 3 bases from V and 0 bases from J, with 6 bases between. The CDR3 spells CASSLRVSGNTIYF. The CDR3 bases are TGTGCCAGCAGCTTGCGGGTCTCTGGAAACACCATATATTTT.

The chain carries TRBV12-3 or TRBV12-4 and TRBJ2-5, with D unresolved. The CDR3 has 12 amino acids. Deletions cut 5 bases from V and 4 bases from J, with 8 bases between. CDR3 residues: CASSPSGETQYF. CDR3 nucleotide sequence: TGTGCCAGCAGTCCGTCCGGAGAGACCCAGTACTTC.

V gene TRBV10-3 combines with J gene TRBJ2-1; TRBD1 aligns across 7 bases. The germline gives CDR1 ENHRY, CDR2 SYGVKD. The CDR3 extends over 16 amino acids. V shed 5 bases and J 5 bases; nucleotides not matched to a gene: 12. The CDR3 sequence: CAISPQIGTADNEQFF. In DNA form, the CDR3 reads TGTGCCATCAGTCCCCAGATCGGGACAGCTGACAATGAGCAGTTCTTC.

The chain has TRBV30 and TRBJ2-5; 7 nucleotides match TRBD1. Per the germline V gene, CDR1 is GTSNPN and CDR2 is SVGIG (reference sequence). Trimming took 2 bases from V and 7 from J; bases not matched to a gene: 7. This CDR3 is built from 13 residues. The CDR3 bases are TGTGCCTGGAGTTACTGGACAGGAGGGACCCAGTACTTC. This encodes CAWSYWTGGTQYF.

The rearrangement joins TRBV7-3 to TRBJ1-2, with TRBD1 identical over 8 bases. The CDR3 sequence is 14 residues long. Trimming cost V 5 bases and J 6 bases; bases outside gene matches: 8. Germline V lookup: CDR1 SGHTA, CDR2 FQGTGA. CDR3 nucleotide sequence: TGTGCCAGCAGCACCGACAGGGGCGGGGATGGCTACACCTTC. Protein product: CASSTDRGGDGYTF.